This T cell receptor (beta chain) emerged from a study of blood T cell repertoires in COVID-19. Measured with immunoSEQ multiplex PCR; TCRdb has only the in-frame clones, and not every one. Of about 170,000 clones in the sample, about four fifths were seen once. The ends were cut back, 1 base at V and 4 bases at J, with 6 bases in the middle. Germline CDR1 is LNHDA and CDR2 is SQIVND (reference sequence). CDR3 length: 13 amino acids. Those enrolled in Seattle joined during active infection and were followed longitudinally afterward. The sequencing sample was made of peripheral blood. The genes are TRBV19 and TRBJ2-3; a possible D gene is TRBD1 (6 bases). The receptor was isolated from an elderly woman with COVID-19, enrolled during active disease. Written as DNA, the CDR3 is TGTGCCAGTAGTATAGGGACAGCAGATACGCAGTATTTT. Translation: CASSIGTADTQYF.